This T cell receptor (beta chain) was captured in a study of OX40 agonist ivuxolimab in advanced cancers. On the study more broadly: All patients had ivuxolimab intravenously every 2 weeks at 0.01 to 10 mg/kg. Previous treatment with anti-PD-1, anti-PD-L1 or anti-CTLA-4 therapy was allowed; about 40% had received some.

Overall study findings and caveats: Blood T cells, both CD4+ and CD8+, expanded clonally by week 6 at 0.1 to 3.0 mg/kg. Among the lowest levels of clonal expansion were found in partial responders at 0.1-3.0 mg/kg.

Germline loops: CDR1 SGHAT, CDR2 FQNNGV. This CDR3 spans 19 amino acids. With V trimmed by 4 bases and J by 5 bases, 12 bases remained unmatched. The method was immunoSEQ multiplex PCR; TCRdb's version includes in-frame clones alone and lacks a portion of them. The data contain roughly 40,000 clones, roughly nine tenths of them singletons. A note on this clone: Its specificity is unknown.

This receptor was taken from an adult with an advanced solid tumor such as melanoma, head and neck, liver or kidney cancer. The rearrangement links TRBV11-2 to TRBJ2-3; 16 positions match TRBD2. The material was CD4+ or CD8+ T cells sorted from blood, obtained in a trial of the OX40 agonist ivuxolimab. CDR3 DNA sequence: TGTGCCAGCAGCTCGATCAACTCCGGGACTAGCGGGAGGGGAGATACGCAGTATTTT. Translated, it gives CASSSINSGTSGRGDTQYF.